This TCR beta chain was captured in a study of cytomegalovirus exposure and HLA in healthy donors. Study-wide results and caveats: CMV serostatus was the sole immune exposure information available.

Points on this clone: Antigen specificity is unknown.

Per germline, CDR1 LNHDA and CDR2 SQIVND (reference sequence). This CDR3 has 16 amino acids. The V and J ends lost 0 bases and 0 bases, in that order; junction bases with no gene match: 4. A multiplex PCR was run with 60 Vbeta primers and 13 Jbeta primers. Only in-frame clones appear in the TCRdb table, and some are missing; sequencing was by immunoSEQ multiplex PCR. The repertoire has more than 100,000 clones, approximately 73% of them found once; the top ten carry under 13%. The clonotype was recovered from a woman between 18 and 29 years old in good health and CMV-seropositive. Sample: PBMCs. The V and J genes are TRBV19 and TRBJ2-7, with 8 bases matching TRBD2. The CDR3 DNA follows: TGTGCCAGTAGTATAGATAGCGGGGAAAGCTCCTACGAGCAGTACTTC. Translating it yields CASSIDSGESSYEQYF. The whole variable domain, filled in from reference TRBV19 and TRBJ2-7, reads DGGITQSPKYLFRKEGQNVTLSCEQNLNHDAMYWYRQDPGQGLRLIYYSQIVNDFQKGDIAEGYSVSREKKESFPLTVTSAQKNPTAFYLCASSIDSGESSYEQYFGPGTRLTVT.